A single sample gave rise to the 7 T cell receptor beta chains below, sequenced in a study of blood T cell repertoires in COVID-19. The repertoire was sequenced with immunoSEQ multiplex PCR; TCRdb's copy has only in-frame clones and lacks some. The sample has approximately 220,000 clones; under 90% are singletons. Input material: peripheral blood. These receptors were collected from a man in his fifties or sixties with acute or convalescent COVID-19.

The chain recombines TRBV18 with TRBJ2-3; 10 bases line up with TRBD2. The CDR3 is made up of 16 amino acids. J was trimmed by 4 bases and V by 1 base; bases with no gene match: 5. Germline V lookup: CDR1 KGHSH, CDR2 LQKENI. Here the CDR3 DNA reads TGTGCCAGCTCACCACGAGCGGGGGGGCTCTCAGATACGCAGTATTTT. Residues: CASSPRAGGLSDTQYF.

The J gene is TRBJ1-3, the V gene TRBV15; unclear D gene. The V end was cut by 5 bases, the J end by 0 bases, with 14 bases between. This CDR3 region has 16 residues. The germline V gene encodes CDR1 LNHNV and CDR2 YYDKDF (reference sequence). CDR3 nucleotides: TGTGCCACCAGCGAGGTTGGCATCTACTCTGGAAACACCATATATTTT. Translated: CATSEVGIYSGNTIYF. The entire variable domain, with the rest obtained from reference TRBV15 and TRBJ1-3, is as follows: DAMVIQNPRYQVTQFGKPVTLSCSQTLNHNVMYWYQQKSSQAPKLLFHYYDKDFNNEADTPDNFQSRRPNTSFCFLDIRSPGLGDTAMYLCATSEVGIYSGNTIYFGEGSWLTVV.

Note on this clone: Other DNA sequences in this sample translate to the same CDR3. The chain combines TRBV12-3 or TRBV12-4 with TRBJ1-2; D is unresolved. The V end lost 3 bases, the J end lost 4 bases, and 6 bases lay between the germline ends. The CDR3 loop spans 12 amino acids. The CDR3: CASSLTGYGYTF. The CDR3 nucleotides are TGTGCCAGCAGTTTGACGGGCTATGGCTACACCTTC.

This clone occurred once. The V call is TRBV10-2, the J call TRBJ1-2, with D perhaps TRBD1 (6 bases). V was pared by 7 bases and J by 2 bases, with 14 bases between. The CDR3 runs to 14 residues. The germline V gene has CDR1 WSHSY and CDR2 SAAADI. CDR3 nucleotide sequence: TGCGCCAGCACTAGCGGACAGAACAACTATGGCTACACCTTC. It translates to CASTSGQNNYGYTF.

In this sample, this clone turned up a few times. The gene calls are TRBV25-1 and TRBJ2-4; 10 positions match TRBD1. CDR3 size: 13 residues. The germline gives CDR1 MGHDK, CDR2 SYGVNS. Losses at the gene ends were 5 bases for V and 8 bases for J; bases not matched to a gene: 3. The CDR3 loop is CASSLGQGYIQYF. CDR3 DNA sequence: TGTGCCAGCAGTCTGGGACAGGGGTACATTCAGTACTTC.

The CDR3: CASQLSGDSYNEQFF. The CDR3 nucleotides read TGCGCCAGCCAACTTAGCGGTGACTCCTACAATGAGCAGTTCTTC. V and J are TRBV5-1 and TRBJ2-1; maybe TRBD2 (6 bases). V was trimmed by 7 bases and J by 0 bases, leaving 14 bases between them. The CDR3 runs to 15 residues. The germline CDR1 and CDR2 sequences are SGHRS and YFSETQ.

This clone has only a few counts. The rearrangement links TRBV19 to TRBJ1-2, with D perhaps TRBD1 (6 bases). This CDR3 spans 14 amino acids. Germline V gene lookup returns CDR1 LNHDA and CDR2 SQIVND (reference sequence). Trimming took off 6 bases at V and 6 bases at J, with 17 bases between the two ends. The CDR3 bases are TGTGCCAGTAGCATTGCGGGGGGGGCTGATGGCTACACCTTC. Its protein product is CASSIAGGADGYTF.